These 28 T cell receptor beta chains originate from one sample sequenced in a study of beta chain features in type 1 diabetes. Expressed TCRB transcripts were sequenced because the isolated RNA had all been reverse transcribed beforehand. Sequencing used immunoSEQ multiplex PCR; TCRdb keeps in-frame clones, though not all of them. The data contain more than 50,000 clones, over 50% of them seen just once; the ten biggest clones take up 2% to 2.5%. The sequencing input was Tregs from blood. The receptor source for this set is a woman aged 18-29 years in good health.

V usage is TRBV5-6 and J usage is TRBJ1-5; maybe TRBD1 (6 bases). The CDR3 loop spans 15 amino acids. Germline CDR1 and CDR2: SGHDT and YYEEEE. The ends were cut back, 3 bases at V and 5 bases at J, with 15 bases in the middle. Written as DNA, the CDR3 is TGTGCCAGCAGCTCGGGGGGGCAGTTAGATCAGCCCCAGCATTTT. It yields the protein CASSSGGQLDQPQHF.

The chain carries TRBV5-6 and TRBJ1-4; possibly TRBD1 for D (6 bases). Germline-derived CDR1 and CDR2 are SGHDT and YYEEEE. The V gene lost 6 bases and the J gene lost 8 bases, with 17 bases spanning the gap. There are 14 residues in the CDR3. CDR3 in amino acids: CASMGTGRREKLFF. The CDR3 nucleotides read TGTGCCAGCATGGGAACAGGGCGACGAGAAAAACTGTTTTTT.

The chain couples TRBV19 to TRBJ2-3, with D hard to call. This CDR3 is 13 amino acids long. Germline lookup yields CDR1 LNHDA and CDR2 SQIVND (reference sequence). Between the trimmed V and J ends, which lost 6 bases and 2 bases, there was a span of 9 bases. The CDR3 is CASRRSYTDTQYF. The DNA of the CDR3 is TGTGCCAGTAGGAGGAGCTACACAGATACGCAGTATTTT.

Only a few counts were recorded for this clone. The chain recombines TRBV25-1 with TRBJ2-1; D gene uncertain. The germline V gene has CDR1 MGHDK and CDR2 SYGVNS. This CDR3 is 13 amino acids long. V was clipped by 1 base and J by 5 bases, with 6 bases between them. The CDR3 loop reads CASSEFGDNEQFF. The DNA for the CDR3 is TGTGCCAGCAGTGAATTTGGAGACAATGAGCAGTTCTTC.

A few counts support this clone. The CDR3 nucleotides are TGCGCCAGCAGCTTCGGAGCGACGTTTGGCAATGAGCAGTTCTTC. Its protein product is CASSFGATFGNEQFF. The V and J genes are TRBV5-1 and TRBJ2-1; D not resolved. V was shortened by 2 bases and J by 6 bases, with 15 bases between the two germline ends. The germline V gene has CDR1 SGHRS and CDR2 YFSETQ. The CDR3 is 15 residues long.

There are a few counts of this clone. The CDR3 DNA reads TGTGCCATCAGGGGACAGGGGGCGGAAGAGACCCAGTACTTC. Amino acid sequence: CAIRGQGAEETQYF. The chain recombines TRBV10-3 with TRBJ2-5; the match to TRBD1 covers 12 bases. Trimming removed 6 bases from V and 3 bases from J; junction bases left unmatched: 2. CDR3 length: 14 amino acids. The germline CDR1 and CDR2 sequences are ENHRY and SYGVKD.

The V call is TRBV7-8, the J call TRBJ2-5; tentatively, D is TRBD2 (5 bases). Germline-derived CDR1 and CDR2 are SGHVS and FQNEAQ. The V end was cut by 2 bases, the J end by 4 bases, with 14 bases between. The CDR3 has 15 amino acids. The CDR3 reads CASSLTDHRGETQYF. In DNA form, the CDR3 reads TGTGCCAGCAGCTTAACTGATCACCGGGGAGAGACCCAGTACTTC.

This chain links TRBV6-6 with TRBJ1-1, with a weak D call TRBD1 (5 bases). CDR3 length: 14 amino acids. V was shortened by 5 bases and J by 0 bases, with 10 bases between the two germline ends. Germline V gives CDR1 MNHNY, CDR2 SVGAGI (reference sequence). The CDR3 reads CASSPGGMNTEAFF. As DNA, the CDR3 is TGTGCCAGCAGTCCCGGGGGAATGAACACTGAAGCTTTCTTT.

This clone was observed once. The chain uses TRBV18 and TRBJ2-5; D might be TRBD1 (6 bases). The CDR3 loop spans 14 amino acids. In germline, CDR1 is KGHSH, CDR2 LQKENI. Trimming left V 3 bases short and J 4 bases short, with 12 bases between. The CDR3 nucleotides are TGTGCCAGCTCACCGAGGCAGGGGTTAGAGACCCAGTACTTC. Its protein is CASSPRQGLETQYF.

As concerns this clone: This same CDR3 is encoded by further DNA sequences in the sample. The CDR3 DNA is TGTGCCAGCAGCCCTCTAGGGCGGGGAAGGAGCACAGATACGCAGTATTTT. Encoded protein: CASSPLGRGRSTDTQYF. The chain couples TRBV7-2 to TRBJ2-3; D possibly corresponds to TRBD2 (6 bases). The CDR3 spans 17 residues. The germline V and J ends were trimmed by 5 bases and 0 bases, with 18 bases remaining between them. The germline V gene has CDR1 SGHTA and CDR2 FQGNSA.

The chain uses TRBV6-5 and TRBJ2-2; unclear D gene. Per the germline V gene, CDR1 is MNHEY and CDR2 is SVGAGI. The CDR3 length is 13 residues. Trimming cost V 0 bases and J 6 bases, with 5 bases left between them. The CDR3 reads CASSYSGPGELFF. CDR3 nucleotides: TGTGCCAGCAGTTACTCGGGCCCCGGGGAGCTGTTTTTT.

The chain carries TRBV10-3 and TRBJ2-3; 10 bases align to TRBD2. With V trimmed by 10 bases and J by 5 bases, 12 bases remained unmatched. Germline loops: CDR1 ENHRY, CDR2 SYGVKD. The CDR3 totals 15 residues. The CDR3 is CATLRLAGHKDTQYF. The DNA for the CDR3 is TGTGCCACCCTAAGACTAGCGGGTCACAAAGATACGCAGTATTTT.

This clone has a handful of counts. V is TRBV6-6 and J is TRBJ1-1; a possible D gene is TRBD1 (5 bases). Germline CDR1 MNHNY, CDR2 SVGAGI (reference sequence). Trimming removed 2 bases from V and 4 bases from J, with 11 bases in between. CDR3 length: 14 residues. This CDR3 reads CASSYPGRSTEAFF. CDR3 DNA sequence: TGTGCCAGCAGTTACCCAGGGAGGAGCACTGAAGCTTTCTTT.

This clone turned up a few times. This rearrangement joins TRBV7-9 to TRBJ2-6; perhaps TRBD2 as D (6 bases). The ends were cut back, 5 bases at V and 1 base at J, with 9 bases in the middle. This CDR3 is built from 15 residues. Per germline, CDR1 SEHNR and CDR2 FQNEAQ (reference sequence). The DNA for the CDR3 is TGTGCCAGCAGCCCCGGGGGTTCTGGGGCCAACGTCCTGACTTTC. Its protein is CASSPGGSGANVLTF.

The CDR3 DNA is TGTGCCAGCAGCTTAGGCACCAGGGGCGAGCAGTACTTC. It translates to CASSLGTRGEQYF. The chain joins TRBV7-2 to TRBJ2-5; D possibly corresponds to TRBD1 (6 bases). The DNA end favors TRBJ2-7, so the J call may be wrong. This CDR3 comprises 13 residues. Germline-derived CDR1 and CDR2 are SGHTA and FQGNSA.

This clone was counted once. The CDR3 region is CATTGVGTGELFF. The CDR3 nucleotides are TGCGCCACTACAGGGGTAGGCACCGGGGAGCTGTTTTTT. The V call is TRBV5-1, the J call TRBJ2-2; 7 nucleotides line up with TRBD1. The CDR3 runs to 13 residues. The V gene end was trimmed by 9 bases and the J gene end by 4 bases; junction bases not matched to a gene: 6. Germline V gene data show CDR1 as SGHRS and CDR2 as YFSETQ.

This clone has more than one count but fewer than ten. The chain is built from TRBV5-6 and TRBJ1-2; 7 bases are a match to TRBD1. The CDR3 spans 15 residues. In germline, CDR1 is SGHDT, CDR2 YYEEEE. V shed 1 base and J 7 bases; nucleotides not matched to a gene: 10. The chain's CDR3 is CASSLFSGTAFGYTF. For the CDR3, the DNA is TGTGCCAGCAGCTTGTTTAGCGGGACAGCTTTTGGCTACACCTTC.

This clone was detected once. This rearrangement joins TRBV19 to TRBJ2-7; TRBD1 is a possible D gene (6 bases). CDR3 length equals 12 residues. Germline lookup yields CDR1 LNHDA and CDR2 SQIVND (reference sequence). V was clipped by 4 bases and J by 5 bases, with 9 bases between them. This CDR3 is CASSRRTDEQYF. As DNA, the CDR3 is TGTGCCAGTAGTAGGCGGACAGACGAGCAGTACTTC.

The J gene is TRBJ2-5, the V gene TRBV7-2, with 9 nucleotides matching TRBD1. From germline, CDR1 is SGHTA and CDR2 FQGNSA. V shed 3 bases and J 4 bases; nucleotides not matched to a gene: 6. The CDR3 covers 15 residues. CDR3 sequence reads: CASSFRDRVGETQYF. CDR3 sequence (DNA): TGTGCCAGCAGCTTCCGGGACAGGGTCGGAGAGACCCAGTACTTC.

This clone turned up a few times. The chain joins TRBV29-1 to TRBJ1-1, with D unresolved. Trimming removed 7 bases from V and 1 base from J, with 13 bases in between. Germline assignment: CDR1 SQVTM and CDR2 ANQGSEA. The CDR3 contains 13 residues. As DNA, the CDR3 is TGCAGCGGATACGGGGAGGGGAACACTGAAGCTTTCTTT. This encodes CSGYGEGNTEAFF.

The chain links TRBV10-3 to TRBJ1-1; unclear D gene. Germline assignment: CDR1 ENHRY and CDR2 SYGVKD. The CDR3 is 13 residues long. Trimming removed 5 bases at V and 1 base at J, with 8 bases between. In DNA form, the CDR3 reads TGTGCCATCAGTCTTCAAGCGAACACTGAAGCTTTCTTT. This translates into CAISLQANTEAFF.

V is TRBV18 and J is TRBJ2-5; 13 bases map to TRBD2. From germline, CDR1 is KGHSH and CDR2 LQKENI. Trimming at V came to 6 bases and at J to 0 bases, leaving 10 bases not matched to a gene. This CDR3 has 18 amino acids. The CDR3 DNA sequence: TGTGCCAGCTCGGCCGGGACTAGCGGGGACCCGTACCAAGAGACCCAGTACTTC. Its translation: CASSAGTSGDPYQETQYF. The complete variable domain, with remaining parts taken from reference TRBV18 and TRBJ2-5, reads NAGVMQNPRHLVRRRGQEARLRCSPMKGHSHVYWYRQLPEEGLKFMVYLQKENIIDESGMPKERFSAEFPKEGPSILRIQQVVRGDSAAYFCASSAGTSGDPYQETQYFGPGTRLLVL.

This clone was counted a few times. The chain combines TRBV19 with TRBJ1-2; no reliable D call. V lost 4 bases, J lost 0 bases, and 12 bases lay in between. Germline CDR1 LNHDA, CDR2 SQIVND (reference sequence). The CDR3 loop spans 15 amino acids. The CDR3 nucleotides are TGTGCCAGTAGTAGAGGGAAGATAGCTAACTATGGCTACACCTTC. Translated: CASSRGKIANYGYTF.

Only a few counts were recorded for this clone. The chain carries TRBV5-1 and TRBJ1-5, with D possibly matching TRBD1 (5 bases). The germline CDR1 and CDR2 sequences are SGHRS and YFSETQ. Trimming shortened V by 2 bases and J by 0 bases, and 18 bases separated the two germline ends. CDR3 length: 18 amino acids. CDR3 in DNA: TGCGCCAGCAGCTTTCTTGCGACAGAAAATTATAGCAATCAGCCCCAGCATTTT. Encoded protein: CASSFLATENYSNQPQHF.

This clone turned up a few times. Written as DNA, the CDR3 is TGTGCCAGCAGCGACAGGGAGAGCACAGATACGCAGTATTTT. Amino acid sequence: CASSDRESTDTQYF. The V call is TRBV6-1, the J call TRBJ2-3, with TRBD1 matching 7 bases. The V segment lost 6 bases and the J segment 0 bases; nucleotides outside the gene matches: 3. The CDR3 runs to 14 residues. The germline gives CDR1 MNHNS, CDR2 SASEGT.

The chain recombines TRBV5-1 with TRBJ1-2; D not certain. This CDR3 is built from 13 residues. Between the trimmed V and J ends, which lost 5 bases and 4 bases, there was a span of 12 bases. The germline CDR1 and CDR2 sequences are SGHRS and YFSETQ. CDR3 in DNA: TGCGCCAGCAGACCCGGGGTTCCCTATGGCTACACCTTC. This encodes CASRPGVPYGYTF.

The chain couples TRBV2 to TRBJ1-4; no firm D call. Trimming shortened V by 5 bases and J by 13 bases, and 11 bases separated the two germline ends. CDR3 size: 11 residues. Germline-derived CDR1 and CDR2 are SNHLY and FYNNEI. The CDR3 nucleotides are TGTGCCAGCAGTATGTTACGGAGACTGTTTTTT. Translating it yields CASSMLRRLFF.

The gene calls are TRBV7-9 and TRBJ1-1; D may be TRBD1 (6 bases). The germline V gene encodes CDR1 SEHNR and CDR2 FQNEAQ (reference sequence). The germline V and J ends were trimmed by 5 bases and 6 bases, with 13 bases remaining between them. The CDR3 is 13 residues long. The CDR3, as DNA: TGTGCCAGCAGCCGAGGGGGGGCCTCTGAAGCTTTCTTT. Its protein product is CASSRGGASEAFF. Variable domain in full (rest from reference TRBV7-9 and TRBJ1-1): DTGVSQNPRHKITKRGQNVTFRCDPISEHNRLYWYRQTLGQGPEFLTYFQNEAQLEKSRLLSDRFSAERPKGSFSTLEIQRTEQGDSAMYLCASSRGGASEAFFGQGTRLTVV.